This entry lists 25 T cell receptor beta chains sequenced from one sample in a study of T cell responses to AZD1222 COVID-19 vaccine. The assay was immunoSEQ multiplex PCR, and TCRdb's table has in-frame clones only and misses some. There are about 140,000 clones in the sample; around 90% occur only once, and 4% lies in the top ten. The sequenced sample was peripheral blood, obtained 28 days after the second AZD1222 dose. The receptors were sampled from an adult who received the AZD1222 COVID-19 vaccine.

CDR3 nucleotide sequence: TGCGCCAGCAGCCAAGGTAGTCGCGGATCGGCGACAGATACGCAGTATTTT. Amino acid sequence: CASSQGSRGSATDTQYF. V gene TRBV4-3 combines with J gene TRBJ2-3; D remains ambiguous. Germline assignment: CDR1 LGHNA and CDR2 YSLEER. V shed 1 base and J shed 3 bases, with 17 bases lying between them. The CDR3 length is 17 residues.

CDR3 loop: CASSIRGQTSGANVLTF. CDR3 sequence (DNA): TGTGCCAGTAGTATAAGGGGACAGACCTCTGGGGCCAACGTCCTGACTTTC. This chain connects TRBV19 to TRBJ2-6; 7 nucleotides agree with TRBD1. The V gene end was trimmed by 2 bases and the J gene end by 0 bases; junction bases not matched to a gene: 4. Per the germline V gene, CDR1 is LNHDA and CDR2 is SQIVND (reference sequence). CDR3 length: 17 amino acids.

J is TRBJ1-3 and V is TRBV7-9; D call uncertain. CDR3 length equals 16 residues. Germline values: CDR1 SEHNR, CDR2 FQNEAQ (reference sequence). Deletions cut 4 bases from V and 0 bases from J, with 13 bases between. Here the CDR3 reads CASSSTRLSSGNTIYF. For the CDR3, the DNA is TGTGCCAGCAGCTCAACTAGGCTTAGCTCTGGAAACACCATATATTTT.

The chain has TRBV9 and TRBJ2-1, with 10 positions matching TRBD2. With 5 bases clipped from V and 2 bases from J, the junction kept 4 bases outside the gene matches. This CDR3 has 15 residues. The germline CDR1 and CDR2 sequences are SGDLS and YYNGEE. The CDR3: CASSGLAVPYNEQFF. For the CDR3, the DNA is TGTGCCAGCAGTGGACTAGCGGTCCCCTACAATGAGCAGTTCTTC.

The V gene is TRBV4-1, the J gene TRBJ1-5; 9 bases are a match to TRBD1. This CDR3 has 15 amino acids. Germline trimming cut 1 base from V and 4 bases from J; bases unmatched to any gene: 2. The germline CDR1 and CDR2 sequences are MGHRA and YSYEKL. This CDR3 reads CASSQAGTGNQPQHF. The CDR3 region has the DNA TGCGCCAGCAGCCAAGCCGGGACAGGGAATCAGCCCCAGCATTTT.

V and J are TRBV28 and TRBJ1-4; D is undetermined. This CDR3 is built from 15 residues. The V gene lost 5 bases and the J gene lost 0 bases, with 10 bases spanning the gap. Germline V gene lookup returns CDR1 MDHEN and CDR2 SYDVKM. The CDR3 loop is CASSTRQATNEKLFF. CDR3 nucleotides: TGTGCCAGCAGTACCCGACAAGCAACTAATGAAAAACTGTTTTTT.

The gene calls are TRBV5-1 and TRBJ1-1; D is undetermined. This CDR3 spans 14 amino acids. Germline V CDR1 and CDR2: SGHRS, YFSETQ. The V gene lost 0 bases and the J gene lost 1 base, with 7 bases spanning the gap. The CDR3 region is CASSLERANTEAFF. In DNA form, the CDR3 reads TGCGCCAGCAGCTTGGAACGGGCGAACACTGAAGCTTTCTTT.

V gene TRBV6-1 combines with J gene TRBJ1-6; D not certain. The V gene lost 2 bases and the J gene lost 12 bases, with 8 bases spanning the gap. The CDR3 is 12 residues long. Germline V gene lookup returns CDR1 MNHNS and CDR2 SASEGT. CDR3 sequence: CASSEPSIPLHF. In DNA, the CDR3 is TGTGCCAGCAGTGAACCCTCGATACCCCTCCACTTT.

J is TRBJ2-3 and V is TRBV7-9; no clear D. This CDR3 spans 14 amino acids. Germline V CDR1 and CDR2: SEHNR, FQNEAQ (reference sequence). V lost 0 bases to trimming and J lost 2 bases, with 6 bases between them. The CDR3 reads CASSLAADTDTQYF. Here the CDR3 DNA reads TGTGCCAGCAGCTTAGCAGCAGACACAGATACGCAGTATTTT.

The chain carries TRBV7-2 and TRBJ1-1, with 8 positions matching TRBD1. Losses at the gene ends were 8 bases for V and 1 base for J; bases not matched to a gene: 0. The CDR3 length is 12 residues. Germline CDR1 reads SGHTA; CDR2 reads FQGNSA. CDR3 sequence: CASGQGNTEAFF. The CDR3 DNA reads as TGTGCCAGCGGACAGGGGAACACTGAAGCTTTCTTT.

This rearrangement joins TRBV29-1 to TRBJ2-4; no reliable D call. In germline, CDR1 is SQVTM, CDR2 ANQGSEA. The length of the CDR3 is 13 residues. The V end was cut by 3 bases, the J end by 6 bases, with 12 bases between. The CDR3, as DNA: TGCAGCGTTGAGGCGCCAGGACCAAACATTCAGTACTTC. It yields the protein CSVEAPGPNIQYF.

The chain recombines TRBV6-5 with TRBJ2-7; 7 bases fit TRBD2. Germline lookup yields CDR1 MNHEY and CDR2 SVGAGI. There are 14 residues in the CDR3. The V gene end was trimmed by 7 bases and the J gene end by 5 bases; junction bases not matched to a gene: 11. CDR3 loop: CASKVSMGGDEQYF. The CDR3, as DNA: TGTGCCAGCAAGGTTTCGATGGGAGGGGACGAGCAGTACTTC.

V and J are TRBV2 and TRBJ2-3; 8 positions match TRBD2. This CDR3 is built from 16 residues. Looked up from germline, CDR1 is SNHLY and CDR2 is FYNNEI. With 6 bases clipped from V and 2 bases from J, the junction kept 10 bases outside the gene matches. The CDR3 DNA reads as TGTGCCAGCAGCGACTATGGACTAGCCCTCACAGATACGCAGTATTTT. Translated, it gives CASSDYGLALTDTQYF.

J is TRBJ1-1 and V is TRBV12-3 or TRBV12-4, with D perhaps matching TRBD1 (5 bases). Trimming took 7 bases from V and 5 from J, leaving 14 bases between them. The CDR3 length is 13 residues. The CDR3, as DNA: TGTGCCAGCACTCAGTCGGGGGGTACTGAAGCTTTCTTT. This gives the protein CASTQSGGTEAFF.

This clone was recorded once. This rearrangement joins TRBV27 to TRBJ2-1; 13 nucleotides line up with TRBD2. V dropped 0 bases and J dropped 7; count of bases not matched to a gene: 15. This CDR3 is built from 20 residues. Germline V CDR1 and CDR2: MNHEY, SMNVEV (reference sequence). CDR3 sequence reads: CASSLSKGLAGEGFWNEQFF. In nucleotides, the CDR3 is TGTGCCAGCAGTTTATCGAAAGGACTAGCGGGAGAGGGATTTTGGAATGAGCAGTTCTTC.

The J gene is TRBJ2-1, the V gene TRBV15, with no clear D. Trimming removed 0 bases at V and 15 bases at J, with 9 bases between. The CDR3 has 11 amino acids. Germline lookup yields CDR1 LNHNV and CDR2 YYDKDF (reference sequence). The CDR3 region has the DNA TGTGCCACCAGCAGAGACGCTAGGACGTTCTTC. Translation gives CATSRDARTFF.

The chain links TRBV7-9 to TRBJ2-1, with a weak D call TRBD2 (5 bases). This CDR3 spans 16 amino acids. From germline, CDR1 is SEHNR and CDR2 FQNEAQ (reference sequence). The ends were cut back, 5 bases at V and 0 bases at J, with 14 bases in the middle. DNA of the CDR3: TGTGCCAGCAGCCGACGAGCGGACCGCTCCTACAATGAGCAGTTCTTC. Protein sequence: CASSRRADRSYNEQFF. Complete variable domain (other parts from reference TRBV7-9 and TRBJ2-1): DTGVSQNPRHKITKRGQNVTFRCDPISEHNRLYWYRQTLGQGPEFLTYFQNEAQLEKSRLLSDRFSAERPKGSFSTLEIQRTEQGDSAMYLCASSRRADRSYNEQFFGPGTRLTVL.

The CDR3 loop is CASSKIGDGHNEKLFF. For the CDR3, the DNA is TGTGCCAGCAGCAAAATAGGGGACGGCCATAATGAAAAACTGTTTTTT. J is TRBJ1-4 and V is TRBV21-1. TRBV21-1 is termed a pseudogene. The CDR3 covers 16 residues.

This clone was seen only once. V is TRBV11-3 and J is TRBJ2-1, with a possible D match to TRBD1 (6 bases). Germline CDR1 SGHNT, CDR2 YENEEA. V was shortened by 6 bases and J by 4 bases, with 10 bases between the two germline ends. The CDR3 contains 13 residues. CDR3 residues: CASSTQGYNEQFF. The CDR3 DNA sequence: TGTGCCAGCAGTACACAGGGTTACAATGAGCAGTTCTTC.

V and J are TRBV11-3 and TRBJ2-1; D call uncertain. Between the trimmed V and J ends, which lost 2 bases and 4 bases, there was a span of 6 bases. This CDR3 has 13 residues. The germline V gene encodes CDR1 SGHNT and CDR2 YENEEA. CDR3 nucleotides: TGTGCCAGCAGCTTAAACCTTTACAATGAGCAGTTCTTC. It translates to CASSLNLYNEQFF.

V is TRBV19 and J is TRBJ1-1, with a tentative D call TRBD1 (5 bases). The CDR3 extends over 17 amino acids. V was cut by 6 bases and J by 0 bases, with 20 bases left in between. The germline V gene encodes CDR1 LNHDA and CDR2 SQIVND (reference sequence). CDR3 region: CASSSLGDGILNTEAFF. As DNA, the CDR3 is TGTGCCAGTAGCTCCCTGGGGGACGGAATACTGAACACTGAAGCTTTCTTT.

The chain combines TRBV2 with TRBJ1-6; D possibly corresponds to TRBD1 (5 bases). CDR1 and CDR2 (germline): SNHLY, FYNNEI. V lost 4 bases to trimming and J lost 3 bases, with 10 bases between them. This CDR3 is 15 amino acids long. As DNA, the CDR3 is TGTGCCAGCAGTGGCCCTACAGGCTATAATTCACCCCTCCACTTT. Its translation: CASSGPTGYNSPLHF.

This chain connects TRBV7-9 to TRBJ2-5, with 7 bases aligning to TRBD1. The CDR3 spans 14 residues. Losses at the gene ends were 4 bases for V and 3 bases for J; bases not matched to a gene: 5. CDR1 SEHNR and CDR2 FQNEAQ come from the germline V gene (reference sequence). The CDR3 is CASSSYRGKETQYF. In nucleotides, the CDR3 is TGTGCCAGCAGCTCATACAGGGGAAAAGAGACCCAGTACTTC.

CDR3 in DNA: TGTGCCAGCAGCCCTCAACACAGGGGACAAAATACTGAGCAGTTCTTC. Amino acids: CASSPQHRGQNTEQFF. The genes are TRBV7-2 and TRBJ2-1, with 7 bases that match TRBD1. J lost 9 bases, V lost 5 bases, and 16 bases had no gene match. From germline, CDR1 is SGHTA and CDR2 FQGNSA. This CDR3 has 16 amino acids.

The chain combines TRBV29-1 with TRBJ1-5, with D tentatively TRBD1 (6 bases). Trimming stripped 4 bases from V and 4 bases from J, with 11 bases between. This CDR3 is built from 13 residues. Germline CDR1 reads SQVTM; CDR2 reads ANQGSEA. The chain's CDR3 is CSVARGSNQPQHF. CDR3 DNA: TGCAGCGTTGCCAGGGGTAGTAATCAGCCCCAGCATTTT.